This T cell receptor beta chain was recorded in a study of blood T cell repertoires in COVID-19. The authors' processing: Nucleated cell number was recorded as an estimate derived from reference gene primer amplification. Method: immunoSEQ multiplex PCR; TCRdb's copy keeps in-frame clones and lacks some. That table is the source of V, J and clone size, and D and trimming were worked out from the DNA. The table includes around 180,000 clones, around 90% detected once. This TCR derives from a man between 60 and 75 years old with acute or convalescent COVID-19. The sequencing input was peripheral blood.

The CDR3 reads CASSKQGYTEAFF. The DNA of the CDR3 is TGTGCCAGCAGTAAACAGGGGTACACTGAAGCTTTCTTT. The chain joins TRBV12-3 or TRBV12-4 to TRBJ1-1; 7 bases are a match to TRBD1. This CDR3 comprises 13 residues. V was clipped by 5 bases and J by 3 bases; unmatched bases: 3.